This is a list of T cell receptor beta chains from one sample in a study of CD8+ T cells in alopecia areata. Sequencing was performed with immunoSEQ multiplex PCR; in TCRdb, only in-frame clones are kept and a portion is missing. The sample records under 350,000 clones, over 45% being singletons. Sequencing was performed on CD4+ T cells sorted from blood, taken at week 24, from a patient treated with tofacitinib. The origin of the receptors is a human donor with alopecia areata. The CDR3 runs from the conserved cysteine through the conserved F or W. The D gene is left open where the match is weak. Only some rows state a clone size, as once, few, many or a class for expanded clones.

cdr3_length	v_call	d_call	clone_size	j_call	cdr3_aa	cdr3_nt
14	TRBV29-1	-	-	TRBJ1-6	CSVPGNSYNSPLHF	TGCAGCGTTCCGGGCAACTCCTATAATTCACCCCTCCACTTT
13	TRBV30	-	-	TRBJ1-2	CACLGRRNYGYTF	TGTGCCTGCCTCGGACGGCGGAACTATGGCTACACCTTC
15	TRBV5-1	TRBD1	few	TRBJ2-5	CASSRGTGPQETQYF	TGCGCCAGCAGCCGAGGGACAGGGCCCCAAGAGACCCAGTACTTC
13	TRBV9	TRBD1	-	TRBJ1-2	CASSSGTGNGYTF	TGTGCCAGCAGCAGCGGGACAGGGAACGGCTACACCTTC
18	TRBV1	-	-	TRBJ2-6	CTSSQRLEASSGANVLTF	TGCACCAGCAGCCAGCGGTTGGAGGCCAGCTCTGGGGCCAACGTCCTGACTTTC
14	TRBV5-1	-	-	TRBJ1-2	CASSGQTANYGYTF	TGCGCCAGCAGTGGACAGACGGCTAACTATGGCTACACCTTC
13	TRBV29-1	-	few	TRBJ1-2	CSVGLQFSAGYTF	TGCAGCGTTGGGCTCCAATTTAGTGCTGGCTACACCTTC
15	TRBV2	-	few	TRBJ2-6	CATGDGPSGANVLTF	TGTGCTACTGGGGACGGGCCCTCTGGGGCCAACGTCCTGACTTTC
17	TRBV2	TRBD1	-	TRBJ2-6	CASSVGGFGVGANVLTF	TGTGCCAGCAGTGTAGGGGGCTTTGGAGTTGGGGCCAACGTCCTGACTTTC
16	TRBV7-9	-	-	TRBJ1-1	CASSPLLVQAHTEAFF	TGTGCCAGCAGCCCGCTCCTGGTACAGGCCCACACTGAAGCTTTCTTT
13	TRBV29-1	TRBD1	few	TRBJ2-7	CSVEGDSTYEQYF	TGCAGCGTTGAAGGGGACAGCACCTACGAGCAGTACTTC